Listed below are T cell receptor beta chains from one sample, sequenced in a study of OX40 agonist ivuxolimab in advanced cancers. Sequenced by immunoSEQ multiplex PCR; TCRdb stores in-frame clones only, minus some. The sample includes about 31,000 clones, approximately 80% of them seen just once. The material was CD4+ or CD8+ T cells sorted from blood, obtained in a trial of the OX40 agonist ivuxolimab. These receptors all stem from an adult with an advanced solid tumor such as melanoma, head and neck, liver or kidney cancer. Each CDR3 is given with its conserved first and last residue. Fields, in order: D gene, J gene, V gene, clone size, CDR3 DNA, CDR3 protein. The D gene is left open where the match is weak. A clone size is listed for some rows: how often the clone was seen (once, few, many), or a class if it is expanded.

>TRBD1|TRBJ2-5|TRBV6-5|-
TGTGCCAGCAGTCCGACAGGGTGGGAGACCCAGTACTTC
CASSPTGWETQYF
>-|TRBJ1-2|TRBV5-1|-
TGCGCCAGCAGCTTGAACAGGGAGTCTGGCTACACCTTC
CASSLNRESGYTF
>-|TRBJ2-5|TRBV6-5|-
TGTGCCAGCAGTTACACTCGCCCCACAGGGTTGGAGACCCAGTACTTC
CASSYTRPTGLETQYF
>-|TRBJ2-1|TRBV28|-
TGTGCCAGTTATCGGGGGGCCTCCTACAATGAGCAGTTCTTC
CASYRGASYNEQFF
>-|TRBJ2-3|TRBV6-6|once
TGTGCCAGCAATTCAGGGGGGAGGGGATCAGATACGCAGTATTTT
CASNSGGRGSDTQYF
>TRBD1|TRBJ2-1|TRBV6-5|once
TGTGCCAGCAGTTTCTCCGACAGGGGCGCCTACAATGAGCAGTTCTTC
CASSFSDRGAYNEQFF
>-|TRBJ1-2|TRBV15|once
TGTGCCACCAGCAGAGACAGGAAAGGGTATGGCTACACCTTC
CATSRDRKGYGYTF
>-|TRBJ2-2|TRBV11-2|-
TGTGCCAGCAGCTTGGCAGGGTATAACGGGGAGCTGTTTTTT
CASSLAGYNGELFF
>-|TRBJ1-5|TRBV6-1|few
TGTGCCAGCAGTGAAGGCCGGCTGGTTGGCAGCAATCAGCCCCAGCATTTT
CASSEGRLVGSNQPQHF
>-|TRBJ2-1|TRBV7-3|few
TGTGCCAGCAGCTTAATACTGAACAATGAGCAGTTCTTC
CASSLILNNEQFF
>-|TRBJ2-7|TRBV7-2|-
TGTGCCAGCAGCTTAGCGCGGGGGCCTGGGGAGCAGTACTTC
CASSLARGPGEQYF
>-|TRBJ1-5|TRBV6-1|once
TGTGCCAGCAGGCCCCGGGGGAACAATCAGCCCCAGCATTTT
CASRPRGNNQPQHF
>-|TRBJ1-2|TRBV2|-
TGTGCCAGCAGTGCCAACACAGCCCCGGGCTACACCTTC
CASSANTAPGYTF
>TRBD1|TRBJ2-1|TRBV11-3|-
TGTGCCAGCAGCTTCGAACAGGGGAATGAGCAGTTCTTC
CASSFEQGNEQFF
>-|TRBJ1-3|TRBV6-1|-
TGTGCCAGCAGTGAAGGGGGCCCTGGAAACACCATATATTTT
CASSEGGPGNTIYF
>-|TRBJ2-7|TRBV19|once
TGTGCCAGTGATACCGGGACATCCCACTACGAGCAGTACTTC
CASDTGTSHYEQYF
>-|TRBJ1-6|TRBV29-1|-
TGCAGCGTTGGATTCACAGATAATTCACCCCTCCACTTT
CSVGFTDNSPLHF
>TRBD1|TRBJ2-5|TRBV28|-
TGTGCCAGCAGTTTATCAGGGACAGGGAGTTTTGGGGAGACCCAGTACTTC
CASSLSGTGSFGETQYF
>-|TRBJ1-1|TRBV7-2|-
TGTGCCAGCAGCTTAGCGCTAACAGGGCCCACTGAAGCTTTCTTT
CASSLALTGPTEAFF
>-|TRBJ2-2|TRBV19|-
TGTGCCAGTAGTATAGCGGCCAGACAAACCGGGGAGCTGTTTTTT
CASSIAARQTGELFF
>TRBD2|TRBJ2-3|TRBV28|-
TGTGCCAGCAGTTTGGAGCGGGGTCGAGATACGCAGTATTTT
CASSLERGRDTQYF
>TRBD1|TRBJ1-2|TRBV7-2|-
TGTGCCAGCAGCTCCGGGACAGCCGCTAACTATGGCTACACCTTC
CASSSGTAANYGYTF
>-|TRBJ1-4|TRBV19|-
TGTGCCAGTAATCGAAGACGAGATGAAAAACTGTTTTTT
CASNRRRDEKLFF
>-|TRBJ2-7|TRBV11-1|-
TGTGCCAGCAGCGGTCGCCGGGTTTCCTACGAGCAGTACTTC
CASSGRRVSYEQYF
>TRBD2|TRBJ2-7|TRBV28|-
TGTGCCAGCAGTCCCGGGACTAGCGCTTCCTACGAGCAGTACTTC
CASSPGTSASYEQYF
>-|TRBJ2-5|TRBV10-2|-
TGCGCCAGCAGTGATGGAGGGGGACGGGGGCCCGAGACCCAGTACTTC
CASSDGGGRGPETQYF
>-|TRBJ2-3|TRBV2|few
TGTGCCAGCAGTGTCCGGGGGTCCTTCACAGATACGCAGTATTTT
CASSVRGSFTDTQYF
>-|TRBJ2-1|TRBV18|once
TGTGCCAGCTCACCGCGGGGATTGGGTGAGCAGTTCTTC
CASSPRGLGEQFF
>-|TRBJ2-2|TRBV5-5|-
TGTGCCAGCAGCTTGCAGAGTGGCACCGGGGAGCTGTTTTTT
CASSLQSGTGELFF
>TRBD2|TRBJ2-1|TRBV10-1|-
TGCGCCAGCAGTGAGGCTAGCGGGCCCCTTTGGGAGCAGTTCTTC
CASSEASGPLWEQFF
>TRBD1|TRBJ1-2|TRBV11-2|-
TGTGCCAGCAGCTGGTCCGGGACAGGGGGATATGGCTACACCTTC
CASSWSGTGGYGYTF
>TRBD1|TRBJ1-4|TRBV28|-
TGTGCCAGCAGACTGACAGGGGGCCGGGAAAAACTGTTTTTT
CASRLTGGREKLFF
>TRBD1|TRBJ2-3|TRBV5-4|-
TGTGCCAGCAGCTTAGCGAGGGGGCGAAGCACAGATACGCAGTATTTT
CASSLARGRSTDTQYF
>-|TRBJ1-4|TRBV19|-
TGTGCCAGTAGTTTTCCATCAAGGAATGAAAAACTGTTTTTT
CASSFPSRNEKLFF
>-|TRBJ1-3|TRBV7-2|-
TGTGCCAGCAGCTTAGAAAGGCCGGGATTCAGGTCTGGAAACACCATATATTTT
CASSLERPGFRSGNTIYF
>TRBD1|TRBJ2-1|TRBV30|-
TGTGCCCGGAGAGACAGGGGCCCTTACAATGAGCAGTTCTTC
CARRDRGPYNEQFF
>-|TRBJ1-2|TRBV28|once
TGTGCCAGCAGGTCTCCGCGGGGGGACTCCTATGGCTACACCTTC
CASRSPRGDSYGYTF
>-|TRBJ2-1|TRBV14|-
TGTGCCAGCAGCCAAGTTCAGGGTACTGAGCAGTTCTTC
CASSQVQGTEQFF
>-|TRBJ2-1|TRBV9|once
TGTGCCAGCAGCGTAGTTGGCCGAATGGATGAGCAGTTCTTC
CASSVVGRMDEQFF
>-|TRBJ2-7|TRBV28|-
TGTGCCAGCAGTGGGAGAGGAACCACCTCCTACGAGCAGTACTTC
CASSGRGTTSYEQYF
>TRBD2|TRBJ2-7|TRBV6-4|few
TGTGCCAGCAGGGGGGGGTTCTTGTACGAGCAGTACTTC
CASRGGFLYEQYF
>-|TRBJ2-2|TRBV7-2|-
TGTGCCAGCAGCTCCCGCTTCGGGGAGCTGTTTTTT
CASSSRFGELFF
>-|TRBJ2-4|TRBV9|-
TGTGCCAGCAGCGTAGAGGCGGACAGAAGTCATTCGGCGTACTTC
CASSVEADRSHSAYF